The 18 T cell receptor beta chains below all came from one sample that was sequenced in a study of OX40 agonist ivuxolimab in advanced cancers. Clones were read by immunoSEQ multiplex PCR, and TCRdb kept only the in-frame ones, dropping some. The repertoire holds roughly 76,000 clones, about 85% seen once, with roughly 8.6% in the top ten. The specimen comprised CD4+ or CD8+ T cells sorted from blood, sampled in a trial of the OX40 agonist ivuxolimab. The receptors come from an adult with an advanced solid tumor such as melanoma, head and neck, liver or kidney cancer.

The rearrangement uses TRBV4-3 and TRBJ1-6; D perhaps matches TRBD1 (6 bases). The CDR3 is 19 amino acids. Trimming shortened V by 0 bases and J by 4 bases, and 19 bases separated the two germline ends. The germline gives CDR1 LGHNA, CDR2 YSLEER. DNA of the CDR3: TGCGCCAGCAGCCAAGATCGAGGGTACGGACAGATATATAATTCACCCCTCCACTTT. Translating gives CASSQDRGYGQIYNSPLHF.

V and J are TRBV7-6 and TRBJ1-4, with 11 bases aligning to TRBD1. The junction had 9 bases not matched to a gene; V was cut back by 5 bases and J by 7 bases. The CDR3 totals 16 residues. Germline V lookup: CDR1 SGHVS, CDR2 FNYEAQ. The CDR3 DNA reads TGTGCCAGCAGCCGGACGAGGACAGGGGGCGGTGAAAAACTGTTTTTT. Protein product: CASSRTRTGGGEKLFF.

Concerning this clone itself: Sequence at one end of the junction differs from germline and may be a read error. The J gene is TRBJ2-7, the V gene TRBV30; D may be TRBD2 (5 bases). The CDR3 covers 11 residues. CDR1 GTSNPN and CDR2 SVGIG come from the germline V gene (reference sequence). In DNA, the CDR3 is TGTGCCTGGAGTGACGGACTCGATACCCCCTTC. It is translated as CAWSDGLDTPF.

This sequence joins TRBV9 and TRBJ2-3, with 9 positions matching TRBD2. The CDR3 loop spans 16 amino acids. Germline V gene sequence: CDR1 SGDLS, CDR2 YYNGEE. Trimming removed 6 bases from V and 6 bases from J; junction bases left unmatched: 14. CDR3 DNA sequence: TGTGCCAGCAACCCAGAAGCGGGGGGCCCCCGTGATACGCAGTATTTT. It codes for CASNPEAGGPRDTQYF.

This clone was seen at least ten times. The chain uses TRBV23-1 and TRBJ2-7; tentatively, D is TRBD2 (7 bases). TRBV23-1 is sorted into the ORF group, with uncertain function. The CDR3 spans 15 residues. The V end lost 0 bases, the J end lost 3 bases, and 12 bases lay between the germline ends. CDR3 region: CASSQSRGADYEQYF. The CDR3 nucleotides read TGCGCCAGCAGTCAATCCCGGGGGGCCGACTACGAGCAGTACTTC.

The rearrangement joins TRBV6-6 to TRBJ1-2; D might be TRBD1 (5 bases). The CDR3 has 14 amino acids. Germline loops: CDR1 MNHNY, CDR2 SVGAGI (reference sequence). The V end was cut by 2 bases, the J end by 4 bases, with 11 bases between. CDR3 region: CASSYNWGTYGYTF. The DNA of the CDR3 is TGTGCCAGCAGTTACAATTGGGGCACCTATGGCTACACCTTC.

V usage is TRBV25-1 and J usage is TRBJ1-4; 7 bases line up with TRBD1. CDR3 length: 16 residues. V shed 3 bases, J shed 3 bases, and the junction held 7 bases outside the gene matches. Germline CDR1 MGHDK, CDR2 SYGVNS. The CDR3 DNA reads TGTGCCAGCAGTGAGCAACAGGGGAGGGCTAATGAAAAACTGTTTTTT. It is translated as CASSEQQGRANEKLFF.

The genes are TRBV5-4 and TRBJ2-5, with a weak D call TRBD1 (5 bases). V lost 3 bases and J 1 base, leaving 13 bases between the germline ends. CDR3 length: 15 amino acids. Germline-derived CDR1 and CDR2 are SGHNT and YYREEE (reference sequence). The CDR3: CASSSPQGSQETQYF. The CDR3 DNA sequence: TGTGCCAGCAGCTCGCCGCAGGGATCCCAAGAGACCCAGTACTTC.

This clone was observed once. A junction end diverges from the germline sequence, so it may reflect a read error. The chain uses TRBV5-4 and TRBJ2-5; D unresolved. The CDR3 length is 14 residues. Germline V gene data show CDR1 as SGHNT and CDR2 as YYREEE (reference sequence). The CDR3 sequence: CASRLDRNEETQYF. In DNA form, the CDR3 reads TGTGCCAGCAGATTGGACCGGAACGAAGAGACCCAGTACTTC.

The CDR3 region has the DNA TGTGCCAGCAGCTTTATTTGGGGACAGGAAGCTTTCTTT. This encodes CASSFIWGQEAFF. This chain links TRBV5-8 with TRBJ1-1, with TRBD1 matching over 7 bases. There are 13 residues in the CDR3. After removal of 2 bases from V and 8 bases from J, the junction contained 6 bases not matched to a gene. CDR1 is SGHTS and CDR2 is YDEGEE in the germline V gene.

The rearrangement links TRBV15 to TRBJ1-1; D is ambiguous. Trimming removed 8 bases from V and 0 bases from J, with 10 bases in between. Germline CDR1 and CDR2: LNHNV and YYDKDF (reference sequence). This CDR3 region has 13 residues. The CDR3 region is CATQSRMNTEAFF. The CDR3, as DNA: TGTGCCACCCAGAGTCGGATGAACACTGAAGCTTTCTTT.

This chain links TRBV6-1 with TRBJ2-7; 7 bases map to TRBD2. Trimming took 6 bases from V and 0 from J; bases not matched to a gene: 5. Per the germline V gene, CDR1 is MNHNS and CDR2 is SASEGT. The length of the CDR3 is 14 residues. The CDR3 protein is CASSSAGYSYEQYF. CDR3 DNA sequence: TGTGCCAGCAGCTCAGCGGGATACTCCTACGAGCAGTACTTC.

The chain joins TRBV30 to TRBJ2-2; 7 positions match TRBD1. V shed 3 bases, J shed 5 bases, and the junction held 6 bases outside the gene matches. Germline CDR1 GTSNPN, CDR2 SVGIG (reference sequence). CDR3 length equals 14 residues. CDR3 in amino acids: CAWRVKGATGELFF. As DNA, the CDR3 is TGTGCCTGGAGGGTCAAGGGGGCGACCGGGGAGCTGTTTTTT.

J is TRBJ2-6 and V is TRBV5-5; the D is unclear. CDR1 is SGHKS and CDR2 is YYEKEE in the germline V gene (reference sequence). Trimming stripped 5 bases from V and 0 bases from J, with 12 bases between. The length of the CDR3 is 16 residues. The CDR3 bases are TGTGCCAGCAGACACGTCTGGAGCTCTGGGGCCAACGTCCTGACTTTC. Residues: CASRHVWSSGANVLTF.

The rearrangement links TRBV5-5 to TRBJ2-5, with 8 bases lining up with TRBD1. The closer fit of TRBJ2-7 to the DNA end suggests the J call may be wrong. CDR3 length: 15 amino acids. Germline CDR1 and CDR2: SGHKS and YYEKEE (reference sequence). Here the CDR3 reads CASSNGQGAFYEQYF. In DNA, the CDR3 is TGTGCCAGCAGCAACGGACAGGGCGCTTTCTACGAGCAGTACTTC.

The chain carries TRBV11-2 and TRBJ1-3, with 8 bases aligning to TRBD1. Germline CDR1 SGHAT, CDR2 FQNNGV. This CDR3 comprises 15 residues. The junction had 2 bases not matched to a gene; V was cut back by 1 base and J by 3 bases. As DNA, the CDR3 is TGTGCCAGCAGCTTAGCAGGGGGCGGTGGAAACACCATATATTTT. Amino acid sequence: CASSLAGGGGNTIYF.

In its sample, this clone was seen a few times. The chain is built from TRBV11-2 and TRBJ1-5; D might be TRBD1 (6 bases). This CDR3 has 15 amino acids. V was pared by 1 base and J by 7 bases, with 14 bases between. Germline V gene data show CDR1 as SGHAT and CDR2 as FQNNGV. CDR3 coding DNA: TGTGCCAGCAGCTTAGGCAACAGGGAGGGGCAGCCCCAGCATTTT. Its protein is CASSLGNREGQPQHF.

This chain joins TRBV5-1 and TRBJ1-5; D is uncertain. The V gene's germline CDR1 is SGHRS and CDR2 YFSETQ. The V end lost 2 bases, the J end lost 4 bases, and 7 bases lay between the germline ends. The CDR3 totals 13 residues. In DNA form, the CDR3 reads TGCGCCAGCAGCTTATCGGTTAATCAGCCCCAGCATTTT. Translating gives CASSLSVNQPQHF.